Shown below are 22 T cell receptor beta chains from a single sample sequenced in a study of T cell responses to AZD1222 COVID-19 vaccine. Some clones are missing from TCRdb's copy, which holds only in-frame ones; the method was immunoSEQ multiplex PCR. The sample holds approximately 190,000 clones, 87% seen once. The sample in question was peripheral blood, obtained on day 0 of MenACWY control vaccination. Receptor source: an adult in good health.

The rearrangement links TRBV5-1 to TRBJ2-3; D tentatively fits TRBD1 or TRBD2 (6 bases each). The CDR3 runs 14 residues. V gave up 4 bases and J gave up 5 bases, with 14 bases separating them. Germline CDR1 is SGHRS and CDR2 is YFSETQ. The CDR3 loop is CASSPRGLVDTQYF. The CDR3 DNA sequence: TGCGCCAGCAGCCCTCGGGGGCTAGTAGATACGCAGTATTTT.

In nucleotides, the CDR3 is TGTGCCAGCAGCCGTAAAGGACGTAAAAGCTCCTACGAGCAGTACTTC. It translates to CASSRKGRKSSYEQYF. V is TRBV7-8 and J is TRBJ2-7; D remains ambiguous. The germline V gene has CDR1 SGHVS and CDR2 FQNEAQ. The length of the CDR3 is 16 residues. V lost 5 bases to trimming and J lost 0 bases, with 17 bases between them. The full variable domain, its missing parts supplied by reference TRBV7-8 and TRBJ2-7, is GAGVSQSPRYKVAKRGQDVALRCDPISGHVSLFWYQQALGQGPEFLTYFQNEAQLDKSGLPSDRFFAERPEGSVSTLKIQRTQQEDSAVYLCASSRKGRKSSYEQYFGPGTRLTVT.

The chain carries TRBV6-5 and TRBJ2-7; 8 positions match TRBD1. This CDR3 has 13 amino acids. CDR1 and CDR2 (germline): MNHEY, SVGAGI. V gave up 2 bases and J gave up 5 bases; unmatched junction bases: 2. The CDR3 loop is CASSYPDRDEQYF. Here the CDR3 DNA reads TGTGCCAGCAGTTACCCGGACAGGGACGAGCAGTACTTC.

Regarding this clone: This sample includes further DNA sequences coding for the same CDR3. The chain recombines TRBV24-1 with TRBJ2-1; D perhaps matches TRBD2 (5 bases). Trimming removed 4 bases at V and 0 bases at J, with 12 bases between. Germline V CDR1 and CDR2: KGHDR, SFDVKD. This CDR3 comprises 16 residues. The CDR3 is CATSEPGGSSYNEQFF. CDR3 bases: TGTGCCACCAGTGAGCCAGGTGGGAGCTCCTACAATGAGCAGTTCTTC.

This clone has just one count. This chain's CDR3 is CASSYSGFNPLHF. CDR3 coding DNA: TGTGCCAGCAGTTACTCTGGCTTCAACCCCCTCCACTTT. The V call is TRBV6-5, the J call TRBJ1-6; D is undetermined. The CDR3 covers 13 residues. The germline V gene encodes CDR1 MNHEY and CDR2 SVGAGI. V lost 0 bases and J 13 bases, leaving 10 bases between the germline ends.

This clone came up once. Here the CDR3 DNA reads TGTGCCGGGGACCTGACAGGGGGCGGTGTCGACGAGCAGTACTTC. Amino acids: CAGDLTGGGVDEQYF. The chain uses TRBV2 and TRBJ2-7; TRBD1 matches 10 bases. Looked up from germline, CDR1 is SNHLY and CDR2 is FYNNEI. The CDR3 covers 15 residues. The J segment lost 5 bases and the V segment lost 11 bases, leaving 15 bases of the junction unmatched.

The chain couples TRBV30 to TRBJ2-2, with 7 bases that match TRBD1. Germline V lookup: CDR1 GTSNPN, CDR2 SVGIG (reference sequence). The CDR3 spans 14 residues. The ends lost 3 bases at V and 4 bases at J; junction bases unmatched: 5. The CDR3 nucleotides read TGTGCCTGGAGCCCGACAGGGATCACCGGGGAGCTGTTTTTT. Its protein product is CAWSPTGITGELFF.

This clone appeared a few times. CDR3: CATSQGGHEQYF. The CDR3 nucleotides read TGTGCCACCAGTCAGGGCGGTCACGAGCAGTACTTC. The chain carries TRBV24-1 and TRBJ2-7, with D perhaps TRBD1 (5 bases). This CDR3 spans 12 amino acids. The ends were cut back, 6 bases at V and 5 bases at J, with 10 bases in the middle. In germline, CDR1 is KGHDR, CDR2 SFDVKD.

The V and J genes are TRBV5-5 and TRBJ2-1; weak D call: TRBD2 (5 bases). V lost 1 base, J lost 5 bases, and 10 bases lay in between. CDR1 and CDR2 (germline): SGHKS, YYEKEE (reference sequence). The CDR3 is 14 amino acids. The CDR3 bases are TGTGCCAGCAGCTTGCTTCTGGGAGACAATGAGCAGTTCTTC. Its protein product is CASSLLLGDNEQFF.

The CDR3 loop reads CSVKGGRGEKLFF. The DNA for the CDR3 is TGCAGCGTCAAGGGGGGAAGAGGTGAAAAACTGTTTTTT. The chain is built from TRBV29-1 and TRBJ1-4, with a weak D call TRBD1 (6 bases). The CDR3 extends over 13 amino acids. V lost 6 bases, J lost 7 bases, and 15 bases lay in between. Germline V gene sequence: CDR1 SQVTM, CDR2 ANQGSEA.

This chain links TRBV7-9 with TRBJ2-1, with D unresolved. The V gene's germline CDR1 is SEHNR and CDR2 FQNEAQ (reference sequence). The CDR3 is made up of 12 amino acids. V lost 1 base, J lost 4 bases, and 2 bases lay in between. CDR3 region: CASSLVYNEQFF. DNA of the CDR3: TGTGCCAGCAGCTTAGTATACAATGAGCAGTTCTTC.

The genes are TRBV6-4 and TRBJ2-3, with 12 bases identical to TRBD2. Per the germline V gene, CDR1 is MRHNA and CDR2 is SNTAGT. The CDR3 loop spans 15 amino acids. The junction had 5 bases not matched to a gene; V was cut back by 6 bases and J by 4 bases. In nucleotides, the CDR3 is TGTGCCAGCAGCAAGACTAGCGGGAGCGCAGATACGCAGTATTTT. Protein sequence: CASSKTSGSADTQYF.

The V call is TRBV27, the J call TRBJ1-5, with 9 bases identical to TRBD1. The germline V gene encodes CDR1 MNHEY and CDR2 SMNVEV (reference sequence). The CDR3 sequence is 15 residues long. The J segment lost 1 base and the V segment lost 4 bases, leaving 2 bases of the junction unmatched. CDR3 DNA: TGTGCCAGCAGTTCGGGACAGGGAAGCAATCAGCCCCAGCATTTT. It encodes CASSSGQGSNQPQHF.

The V gene is TRBV7-9, the J gene TRBJ1-3, with no clear D. There are 15 residues in the CDR3. Trimming removed 6 bases from V and 0 bases from J, with 12 bases in between. Per germline, CDR1 SEHNR and CDR2 FQNEAQ (reference sequence). CDR3 region: CASRHYRDSGNTIYF. The CDR3 coding sequence is TGTGCCAGCAGGCATTACCGGGACTCTGGAAACACCATATATTTT.

This chain links TRBV28 with TRBJ2-6, with 9 nucleotides matching TRBD1. This CDR3 has 15 residues. Germline-derived CDR1 and CDR2 are MDHEN and SYDVKM. The V gene end was trimmed by 6 bases and the J gene end by 5 bases; junction bases not matched to a gene: 5. CDR3 loop: CASRQGAPRANVLTF. DNA of the CDR3: TGTGCCAGCAGACAGGGGGCGCCTAGGGCCAACGTCCTGACTTTC.

This clone came up once. The chain carries TRBV27 and TRBJ2-3; 8 bases fit TRBD1. V was pared by 0 bases and J by 5 bases, with 13 bases of the junction left unmatched. The CDR3 totals 18 residues. Germline CDR1 and CDR2: MNHEY and SMNVEV (reference sequence). CDR3 sequence (DNA): TGTGCCAGCAGTTTATCGCGGCAATTTGGGACAGGTGTAGATACGCAGTATTTT. Protein product: CASSLSRQFGTGVDTQYF.

The chain links TRBV13 to TRBJ2-3; 9 nucleotides match TRBD2. The germline CDR1 and CDR2 sequences are PRHDT and FYEKMQ (reference sequence). Trimming cost V 2 bases and J 1 base; bases outside gene matches: 1. The CDR3 totals 15 residues. CDR3 region: CASSLRLAGTDTQYF. CDR3 sequence (DNA): TGTGCCAGCAGCTTACGACTAGCGGGCACAGATACGCAGTATTTT.

The chain uses TRBV5-1 and TRBJ2-6; tentative D call: TRBD2 (7 bases). Trimming took 2 bases from V and 3 from J, leaving 18 bases between them. This CDR3 has 18 amino acids. CDR1 and CDR2 (germline): SGHRS, YFSETQ. In nucleotides, the CDR3 is TGCGCCAGCAGCTTCCTCCTCCGGGGGGCATATGGGGCCAACGTCCTGACTTTC. Encoded protein: CASSFLLRGAYGANVLTF.

J is TRBJ1-1 and V is TRBV19; D may be TRBD1 (5 bases). The germline V gene has CDR1 LNHDA and CDR2 SQIVND (reference sequence). The V end lost 1 base, the J end lost 0 bases, and 9 bases lay between the germline ends. The CDR3 is made up of 15 amino acids. CDR3 sequence (DNA): TGTGCCAGTAGTATAGGAGGGACGGTGAACACTGAAGCTTTCTTT. This translates into CASSIGGTVNTEAFF.

This chain joins TRBV7-6 and TRBJ2-7, with 8 bases identical to TRBD1. The CDR3 extends over 17 amino acids. Per the germline V gene, CDR1 is SGHVS and CDR2 is FNYEAQ. J was trimmed by 0 bases and V by 5 bases; bases with no gene match: 12. CDR3 protein: CASSPLTGGGSSYEQYF. For the CDR3, the DNA is TGTGCCAGCAGCCCACTAACAGGGGGTGGGAGCTCCTACGAGCAGTACTTC.

A single count supports this clone. Its ends do not fully match the called genes, so a read error is possible. J is TRBJ2-5 and V is TRBV7-6; possibly TRBD1 or TRBD2 for D (5 bases each). In germline, CDR1 is SGHVS, CDR2 FNYEAQ. The CDR3 is made up of 13 amino acids. CDR3 nucleotide sequence: TGTGCCAGCATCTTAGGGACGTTAGAGACCCAGTACTTC. Encoded protein: CASILGTLETQYF.

V usage is TRBV3-1 (or the pseudogene TRBV3-2) and J usage is TRBJ2-1; 11 bases are shared with TRBD2. This CDR3 region has 15 residues. With V trimmed by 0 bases and J by 7 bases, 2 bases remained unmatched. CDR1 is LGHDT, CDR2 YNNKEL, per germline (reference sequence). The CDR3 nucleotides read TGTGCCAGCAGCCAAGATGTAGCGGGGGGGAATGAGCAGTTCTTC. Its translation is CASSQDVAGGNEQFF.